This T cell receptor beta chain was obtained from a study of cytomegalovirus exposure and HLA in healthy donors. V trimming: 4 bases; J trimming: 6 bases; junction bases outside the gene matches: 10. In germline, CDR1 is SGHTS, CDR2 YDEGEE. The CDR3 is 15 amino acids. Only in-frame clones appear in the TCRdb table, and some are missing; sequencing was by immunoSEQ multiplex PCR. Of some 88,000 clones in the sample, about 96% were seen once. Sequencing was done on a sample of PBMCs. The genes are TRBV5-8 and TRBJ1-2; the match to TRBD1 covers 9 bases. This receptor was identified in a man younger than 35 in good health and CMV-seronegative. The CDR3 DNA reads as TGTGCCAGCAGCCGACGGGGGACAGGGTTTCATGGCTACACCTTC. Amino acids: CASSRRGTGFHGYTF.